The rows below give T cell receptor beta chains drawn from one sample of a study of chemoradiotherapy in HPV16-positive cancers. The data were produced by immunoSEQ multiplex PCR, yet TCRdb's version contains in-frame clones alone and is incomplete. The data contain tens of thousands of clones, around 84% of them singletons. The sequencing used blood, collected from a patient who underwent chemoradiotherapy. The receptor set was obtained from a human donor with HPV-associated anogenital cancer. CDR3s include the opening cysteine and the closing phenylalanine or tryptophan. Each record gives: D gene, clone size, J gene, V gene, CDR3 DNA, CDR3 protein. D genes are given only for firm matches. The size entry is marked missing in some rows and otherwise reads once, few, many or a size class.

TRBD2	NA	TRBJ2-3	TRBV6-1	TGTGCCAGCAGTGCCCTTTCTAGCGGGGGCACAGATACGCAGTATTTT	CASSALSSGGTDTQYF
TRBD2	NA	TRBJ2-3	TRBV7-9	TGTGCCAGCAGCTCGTTGGGAGGGACCCTCAGCACAGATACGCAGTATTTT	CASSSLGGTLSTDTQYF
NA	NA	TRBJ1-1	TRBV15	TGTGCCACCAGCTCATACACTGAAGCTTTCTTT	CATSSYTEAFF
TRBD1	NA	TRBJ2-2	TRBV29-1	TGCAGCGTTGTGGGGACAGGCAAATTAGGCGGGGAGCTGTTTTTT	CSVVGTGKLGGELFF
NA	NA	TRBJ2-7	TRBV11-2	TGTGCCAGCAGCTGGAAGGAGGCCTCCTACGAGCAGTACTTC	CASSWKEASYEQYF
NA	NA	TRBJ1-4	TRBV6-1	TGTGCCAGCAGTGAATTCTGGGGAGATGAAAAACTGTTTTTT	CASSEFWGDEKLFF
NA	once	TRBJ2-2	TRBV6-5	TGTGCCAGCAGTTACTCTACGGGGGATCCCGGGGAGCTGTTTTTT	CASSYSTGDPGELFF
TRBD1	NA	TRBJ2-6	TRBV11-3	TGTGCCAGCAGCGCCGGGACAGGGGGCTCTGGGGCCAACGTCCTGACTTTC	CASSAGTGGSGANVLTF
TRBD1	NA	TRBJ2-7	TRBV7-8	TGTGCCAGCAGCGTAGCCCGGGACAGGGTCTCCTACGAGCAGTACTTC	CASSVARDRVSYEQYF
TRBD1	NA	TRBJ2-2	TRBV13	TGTGCCAGCAGCCGAAGAACCGGGACAGGGACCGGGGAGCTGTTTTTT	CASSRRTGTGTGELFF
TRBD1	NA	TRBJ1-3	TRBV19	TGTGCCAGTAGTCCAGGACAGGGCCGCTCTGGAAACACCATATATTTT	CASSPGQGRSGNTIYF
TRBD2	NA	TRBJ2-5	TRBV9	TGTGCCAGCAGCACCCTAGCGGGGGGGCCCAGAGAGACCCAGTACTTC	CASSTLAGGPRETQYF
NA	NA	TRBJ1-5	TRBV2	TGTGCCAGCAGTGTCGAGAGTTATAGCAATCAGCCCCAGCATTTT	CASSVESYSNQPQHF
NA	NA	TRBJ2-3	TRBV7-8	TGTGCCAGCAGCCCCAGGACCGATACTGGAGATACGCAGTATTTT	CASSPRTDTGDTQYF
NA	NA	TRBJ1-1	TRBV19	TGTGCCACAAGGGCCGTATCGCTGGGGCGAAATGAAGCTTTCTTT	CATRAVSLGRNEAFF
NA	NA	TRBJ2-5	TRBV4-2	TGTGCCAGCAGCCAAGATGGTCGGGTAAAAGGGGAGACCCAGTACTTC	CASSQDGRVKGETQYF
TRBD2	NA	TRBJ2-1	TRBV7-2	TGTGCCAGCAGCTTATTCTCTAGCGGAGGTTACAATGAGCAGTTCTTC	CASSLFSSGGYNEQFF
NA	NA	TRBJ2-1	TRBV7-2	TGTGCCAGCAGCTTACAGCACAGCTCCTACAATGAGCAGTTCTTC	CASSLQHSSYNEQFF
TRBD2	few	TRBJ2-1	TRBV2	TGTGCCAGCAGCGGGGGGAGATTATACAATGAGCAGTTCTTC	CASSGGRLYNEQFF
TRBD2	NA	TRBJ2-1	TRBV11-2	TGTGCCAGCAGCTGGCACTCGTTAGCGGGGGGGGTGTACAATGAGCAGTTCTTC	CASSWHSLAGGVYNEQFF
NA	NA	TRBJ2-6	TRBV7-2	TGTGCCAGCAGTGGGGCGCCGGGGGCCAACGTCCTGACTTTC	CASSGAPGANVLTF
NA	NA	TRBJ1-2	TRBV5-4	TGTGCCAGCAGCTTGGGACAAGGCGGATATGGCTACACCTTC	CASSLGQGGYGYTF
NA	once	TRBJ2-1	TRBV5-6	TGTGCCAGCAGCGGCCAGACTCAGGGGACAAACTACAATGAGCAGTTCTTC	CASSGQTQGTNYNEQFF
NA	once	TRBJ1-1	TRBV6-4	TGTGCCAGCAGGGGGATGGGCGAAGCTTTCTTT	CASRGMGEAFF
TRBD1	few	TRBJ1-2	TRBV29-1	TGCAGCGTCGGTACAGGGGGCGCTGGCTACACCTTC	CSVGTGGAGYTF
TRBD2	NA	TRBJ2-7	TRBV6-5	TGTGCCAGCAGTGTAGCGGGGGGGCACTACGAGCAGTACTTC	CASSVAGGHYEQYF
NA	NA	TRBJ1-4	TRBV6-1	TGTGCCAGCAGTGATAAACGAACAGGACGCGCAACTAATGAAAAACTGTTTTTT	CASSDKRTGRATNEKLFF
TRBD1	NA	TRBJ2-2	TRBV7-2	TGTGCCAGCAGCTTGCAGGGGGCCGCCGGGGAGCTGTTTTTT	CASSLQGAAGELFF
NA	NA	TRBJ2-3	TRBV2	TGTGCCAGCACTACTTGGGGGGAGGTCGCAGATACGCAGTATTTT	CASTTWGEVADTQYF
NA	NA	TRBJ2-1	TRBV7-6	TGTGCCAGCAGCCCAGGGATCTACAATGAGCAGTTCTTC	CASSPGIYNEQFF
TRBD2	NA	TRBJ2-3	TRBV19	TGTGCCAGTAGTAGGTCTAGCGGGGGGTCGACAGATACGCAGTATTTT	CASSRSSGGSTDTQYF
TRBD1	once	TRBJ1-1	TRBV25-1	TGTGCCACCAGAAGAAGACAGGGGGGCGACACTGAAGCTTTCTTT	CATRRRQGGDTEAFF
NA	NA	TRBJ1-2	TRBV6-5	TGTGCCAGCAGTTACGCTGTTAGGGGGGGCGATGGCTACACCTTC	CASSYAVRGGDGYTF
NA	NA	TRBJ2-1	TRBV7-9	TGTGCCAGCAGCCCTTATTATAGCAGGGAAGAGACAAAGGAGCAGTTCTTC	CASSPYYSREETKEQFF
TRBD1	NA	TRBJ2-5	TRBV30	TGTGCCTGGAGTCGGGATGGACAGGGGAACCAAGAGACCCAGTACTTC	CAWSRDGQGNQETQYF
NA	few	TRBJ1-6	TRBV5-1	TGCGCCAGCAGAGGAAGGGAGGAATCACCCCTCCACTTT	CASRGREESPLHF
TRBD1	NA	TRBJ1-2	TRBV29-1	TGCAGCGTCGCCCGGGACAGGGTGGGTGGCTACACCTTC	CSVARDRVGGYTF
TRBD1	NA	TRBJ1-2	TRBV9	TGTGCCAGCAGCCAGACGACAGGGCTTACCTATGGCTACACCTTC	CASSQTTGLTYGYTF
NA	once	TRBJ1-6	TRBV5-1	TGCGCCAGCAGCCTCCGCGGGGGAGGATCACCCCTCCACTTT	CASSLRGGGSPLHF
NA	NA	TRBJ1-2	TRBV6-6	TGTGCCAGCAGTTACTCCTCAGGGATCAACTATGGCTACACCTTC	CASSYSSGINYGYTF
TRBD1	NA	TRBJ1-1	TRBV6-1	TGTGCCAGCAGTGTAGCAGGGGGCGACACTGAAGCTTTCTTT	CASSVAGGDTEAFF
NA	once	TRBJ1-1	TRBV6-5	TGTGCCAGCAGTTATCCGGAGAACACTGAAGCTTTCTTT	CASSYPENTEAFF
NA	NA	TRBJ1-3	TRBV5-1	TGCGCCAGCAGCTTGGAACCACCGGGGACACCCGGAAACACCATATATTTT	CASSLEPPGTPGNTIYF
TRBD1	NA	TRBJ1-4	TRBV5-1	TGCGCCAGCAGCGAATCCGGGACAGTTGATGAAAAACTGTTTTTT	CASSESGTVDEKLFF
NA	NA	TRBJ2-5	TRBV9	TGTGCCAGCAGCCTCGGGGGACAAGAGACCCAGTACTTC	CASSLGGQETQYF
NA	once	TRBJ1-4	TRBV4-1	TGCGCCAGCAGCCAGGGAAGAGGGGAAAAACTGTTTTTT	CASSQGRGEKLFF
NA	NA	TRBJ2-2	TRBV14	TGTGCCAGCTCCCTGAGTGCCGGGGAGCTGTTTTTT	CASSLSAGELFF
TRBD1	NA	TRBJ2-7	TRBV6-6	TGTGCCAGCAGTCCGGCCGGGACAGTTCTTGGCGAGCAGTACTTC	CASSPAGTVLGEQYF
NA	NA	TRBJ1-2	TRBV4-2	TGTGCCAGCAGCCAAGGTTGGGGAGGGGATCGTGGCTACACCTTC	CASSQGWGGDRGYTF
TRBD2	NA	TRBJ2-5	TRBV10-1	TGCGCCAGCAGTGAAGTTAGGACTAGCGGTCAAGAGACCCAGTACTTC	CASSEVRTSGQETQYF
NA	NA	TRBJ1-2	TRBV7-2	TGTGCCAGCAGCTTAGCGCAGGGAACAAAGTCCGGCTACACCTTC	CASSLAQGTKSGYTF
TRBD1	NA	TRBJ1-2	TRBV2	TGTGCCAGCAGTGACCCACCGGACAGGGTCGACGGCTACACCTTC	CASSDPPDRVDGYTF
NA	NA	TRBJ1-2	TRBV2	TGTGCCAGCAGTGAAGCGGCCAAGGTCCTCTATGGCTACACCTTC	CASSEAAKVLYGYTF
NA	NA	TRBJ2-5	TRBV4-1	TGCGCCAGCAGCCCCCCCGGGGCTACCCAAGAGACCCAGTACTTC	CASSPPGATQETQYF
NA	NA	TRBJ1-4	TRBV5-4	TGTGCCAGCAGCTTGAAGGTCGGGGGCAATGAAAAACTGTTTTTT	CASSLKVGGNEKLFF
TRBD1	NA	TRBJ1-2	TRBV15	TGTGCCACCAGCAGAGATCCCCTAGGAGGGGGCGGTGATGGCTACACCTTC	CATSRDPLGGGGDGYTF
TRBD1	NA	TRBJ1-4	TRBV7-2	TGTGCCAGCAGCTTAGGGCAGGGGGCGTGGGAAAAACTGTTTTTT	CASSLGQGAWEKLFF
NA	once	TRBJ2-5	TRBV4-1	TGCGCCAGCAGCCATCCGGTCGTGGGCCAGAGAAACACACAAGAGACCCAGTACTTC	CASSHPVVGQRNTQETQYF
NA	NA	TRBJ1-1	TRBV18	TGTGCCAGCTCCTTTGGGACGGGGGGCCTCGCTGAAGCTTTCTTT	CASSFGTGGLAEAFF